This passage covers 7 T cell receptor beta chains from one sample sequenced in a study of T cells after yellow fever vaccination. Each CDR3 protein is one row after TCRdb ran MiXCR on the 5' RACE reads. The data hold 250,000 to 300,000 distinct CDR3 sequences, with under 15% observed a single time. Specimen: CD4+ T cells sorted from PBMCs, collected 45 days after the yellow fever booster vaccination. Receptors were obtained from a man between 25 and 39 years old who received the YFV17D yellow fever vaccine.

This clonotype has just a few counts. The CDR3 nucleotides are TGTGCCAGTAGTATCACCCGGACAGGGGGCGAGATCTATGGCTACACCTTC. Translation: CASSITRTGGEIYGYTF. The chain recombines TRBV19 with TRBJ1-2; 11 nucleotides agree with TRBD1. With V trimmed by 3 bases and J by 4 bases, 10 bases remained unmatched. Germline CDR1 LNHDA, CDR2 SQIVND (reference sequence). CDR3 size: 17 residues.

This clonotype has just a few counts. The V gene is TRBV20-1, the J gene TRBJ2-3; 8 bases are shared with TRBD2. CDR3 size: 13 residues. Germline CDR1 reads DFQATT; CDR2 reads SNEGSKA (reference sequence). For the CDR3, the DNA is TGCAGCAACCGGGAGGGCACCACAGATACGCAGTATTTT. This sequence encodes CSNREGTTDTQYF.

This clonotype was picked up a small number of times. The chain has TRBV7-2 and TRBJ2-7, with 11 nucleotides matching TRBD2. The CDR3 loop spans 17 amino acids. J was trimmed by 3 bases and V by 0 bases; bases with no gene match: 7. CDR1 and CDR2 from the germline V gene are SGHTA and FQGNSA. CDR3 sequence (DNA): TGTGCCAGCAGCTTAGCTCTAACTAGCGGGGGTTACTACGAGCAGTACTTC. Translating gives CASSLALTSGGYYEQYF.

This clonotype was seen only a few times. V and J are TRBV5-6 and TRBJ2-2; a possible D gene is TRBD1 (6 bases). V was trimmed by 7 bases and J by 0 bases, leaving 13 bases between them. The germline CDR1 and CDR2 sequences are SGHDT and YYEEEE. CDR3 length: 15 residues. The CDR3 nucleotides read TGTGCCAGCTCCGGGACACCAGCGAACACCGGGGAGCTGTTTTTT. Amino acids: CASSGTPANTGELFF.

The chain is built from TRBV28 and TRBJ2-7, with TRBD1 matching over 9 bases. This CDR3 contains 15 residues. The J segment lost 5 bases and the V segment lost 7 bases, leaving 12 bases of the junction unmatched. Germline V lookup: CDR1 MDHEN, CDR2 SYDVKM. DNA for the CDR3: TGTGCCAGCAAGGCCTCCGGGACAGGGACCCACGAGCAGTACTTC. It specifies CASKASGTGTHEQYF.

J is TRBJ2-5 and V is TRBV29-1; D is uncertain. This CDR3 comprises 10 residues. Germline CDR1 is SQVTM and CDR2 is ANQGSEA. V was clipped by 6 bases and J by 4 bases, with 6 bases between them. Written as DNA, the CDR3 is TGCAGCGTCAGGCGAGAGACCCAGTACTTC. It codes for CSVRRETQYF.

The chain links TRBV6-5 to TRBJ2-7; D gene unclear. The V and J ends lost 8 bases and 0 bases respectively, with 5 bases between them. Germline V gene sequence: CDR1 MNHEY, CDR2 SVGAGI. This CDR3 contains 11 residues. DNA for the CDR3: TGTGCCAGCGGTCCCTCCTACGAGCAGTACTTC. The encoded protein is CASGPSYEQYF.